This TCR beta chain derives from a study of T-cell reconstitution after alpha-beta-depleted transplantation in children. Preparation of the TCRbeta library involved a method that used unique molecular identifiers. TCRdb re-called the PCR reads with MiXCR, one entry per CDR3 protein. The sample has roughly 76,000 distinct CDR3 sequences, approximately 10% seen once; the top ten hold around 14%. This clonotype came up many times. This TCR was sampled from a boy aged 5-17 years with acute myeloid leukemia, due to receive a stem cell transplant. The specimen comprised PBMCs, sampled before TCRalphabeta/CD19-depleted stem cell transplant.

This CDR3 reads CASSLQGVGGYTF. CDR3 coding DNA: TGTGCCAGCAGTCTACAGGGGGTAGGGGGCTACACCTTC. The genes are TRBV12-3 or TRBV12-4 and TRBJ1-2; 8 bases align to TRBD1. V was pared by 5 bases and J by 8 bases, with 7 bases of the junction left unmatched. The CDR3 spans 13 residues.